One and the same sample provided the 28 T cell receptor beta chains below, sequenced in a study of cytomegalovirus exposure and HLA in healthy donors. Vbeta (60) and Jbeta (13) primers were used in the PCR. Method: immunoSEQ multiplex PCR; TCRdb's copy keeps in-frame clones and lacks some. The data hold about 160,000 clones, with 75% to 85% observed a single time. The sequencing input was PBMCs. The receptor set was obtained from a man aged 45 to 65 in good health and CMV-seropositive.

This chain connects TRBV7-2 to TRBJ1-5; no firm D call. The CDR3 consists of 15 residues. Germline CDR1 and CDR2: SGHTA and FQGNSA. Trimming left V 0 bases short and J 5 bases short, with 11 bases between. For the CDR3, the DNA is TGTGCCAGCAGCTTAGCCTTACACGGAGATCAGCCCCAGCATTTT. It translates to CASSLALHGDQPQHF.

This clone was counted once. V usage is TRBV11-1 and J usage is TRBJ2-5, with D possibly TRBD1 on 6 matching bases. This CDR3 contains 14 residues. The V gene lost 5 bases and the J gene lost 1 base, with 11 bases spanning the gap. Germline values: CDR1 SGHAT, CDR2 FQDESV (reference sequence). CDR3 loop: CASSLGQLQETQYF. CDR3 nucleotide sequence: TGTGCCAGCAGCCTCGGACAGCTCCAAGAGACCCAGTACTTC.

This chain's CDR3 is CASRGSLSGAGTEAFF. CDR3 nucleotide sequence: TGTGCCAGCAGGGGGTCCTTGTCGGGAGCGGGCACTGAAGCTTTCTTT. The chain uses TRBV7-9 and TRBJ1-1; D gene unclear. The CDR3 has 16 residues. V was clipped by 6 bases and J by 4 bases, with 21 bases between them. CDR1 and CDR2 from the germline V gene are SEHNR and FQNEAQ (reference sequence). The full variable domain, in which reference TRBV7-9 and TRBJ1-1 provide the parts outside the CDR3, is DTGVSQNPRHKITKRGQNVTFRCDPISEHNRLYWYRQTLGQGPEFLTYFQNEAQLEKSRLLSDRFSAERPKGSFSTLEIQRTEQGDSAMYLCASRGSLSGAGTEAFFGQGTRLTVV.

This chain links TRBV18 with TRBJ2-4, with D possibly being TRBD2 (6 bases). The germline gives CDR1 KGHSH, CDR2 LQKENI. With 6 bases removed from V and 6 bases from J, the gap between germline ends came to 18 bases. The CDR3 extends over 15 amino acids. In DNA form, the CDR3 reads TGTGCCAGCTCGCGGGTGAATGAAGCGGGAAACATTCAGTACTTC. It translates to CASSRVNEAGNIQYF.

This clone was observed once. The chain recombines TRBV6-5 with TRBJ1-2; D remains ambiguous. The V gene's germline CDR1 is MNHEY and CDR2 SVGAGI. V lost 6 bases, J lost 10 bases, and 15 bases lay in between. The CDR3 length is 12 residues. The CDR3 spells CASRLRTEAYTF. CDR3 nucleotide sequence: TGTGCCAGCAGATTACGGACGGAGGCCTACACCTTC.

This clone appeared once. The CDR3 DNA is TGTGCCAGCAGTGTACAGGGGTCTCAAGGGCCTCCGTACTTC. It codes for CASSVQGSQGPPYF. This chain joins TRBV27 and TRBJ2-7, with 7 nucleotides matching TRBD1. This CDR3 is built from 14 residues. The germline V gene encodes CDR1 MNHEY and CDR2 SMNVEV (reference sequence). The ends lost 5 bases at V and 12 bases at J; junction bases unmatched: 16.

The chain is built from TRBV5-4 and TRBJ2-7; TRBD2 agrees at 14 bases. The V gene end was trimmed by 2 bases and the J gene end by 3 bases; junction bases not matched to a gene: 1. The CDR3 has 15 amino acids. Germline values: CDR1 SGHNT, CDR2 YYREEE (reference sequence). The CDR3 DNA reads TGTGCCAGCAGCTTAGGACTAGCGGGAGGCTACGAGCAGTACTTC. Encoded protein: CASSLGLAGGYEQYF. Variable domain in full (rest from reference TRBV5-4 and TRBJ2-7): ETGVTQSPTHLIKTRGQQVTLRCSSQSGHNTVSWYQQALGQGPQFIFQYYREEENGRGNFPPRFSGLQFPNYSSELNVNALELDDSALYLCASSLGLAGGYEQYFGPGTRLTVT.

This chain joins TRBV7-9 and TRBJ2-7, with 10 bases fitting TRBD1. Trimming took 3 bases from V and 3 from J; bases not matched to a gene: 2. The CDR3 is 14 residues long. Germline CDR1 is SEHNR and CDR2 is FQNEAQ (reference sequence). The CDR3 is CASSFGQGVYEQYF. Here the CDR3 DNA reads TGTGCCAGCAGCTTCGGACAGGGGGTCTACGAGCAGTACTTC.

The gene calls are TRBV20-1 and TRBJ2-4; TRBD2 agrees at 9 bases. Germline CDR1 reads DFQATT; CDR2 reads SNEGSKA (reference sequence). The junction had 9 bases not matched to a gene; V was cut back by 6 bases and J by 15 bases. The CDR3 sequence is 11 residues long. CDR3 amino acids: CSALLAGIMYF. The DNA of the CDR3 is TGCAGTGCCCTACTAGCGGGTATCATGTACTTC.

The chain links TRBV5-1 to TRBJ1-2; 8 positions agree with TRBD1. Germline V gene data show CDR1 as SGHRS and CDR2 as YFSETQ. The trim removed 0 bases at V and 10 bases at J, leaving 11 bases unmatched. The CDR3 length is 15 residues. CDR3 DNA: TGCGCCAGCAGCTTGGCCCGGGACAGGTTTGGTGTCTACACCTTC. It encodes CASSLARDRFGVYTF. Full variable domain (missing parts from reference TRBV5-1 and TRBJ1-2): KAGVTQTPRYLIKTRGQQVTLSCSPISGHRSVSWYQQTPGQGLQFLFEYFSETQRNKGNFPGRFSGRQFSNSRSEMNVSTLELGDSALYLCASSLARDRFGVYTFGSGTRLTVV.

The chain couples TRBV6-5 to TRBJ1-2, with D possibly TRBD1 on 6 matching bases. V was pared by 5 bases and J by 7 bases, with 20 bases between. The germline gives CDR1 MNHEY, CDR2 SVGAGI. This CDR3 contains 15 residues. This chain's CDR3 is CASSLIGEDRSGYTF. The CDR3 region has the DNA TGTGCCAGCAGTCTTATTGGGGAAGACAGGTCTGGCTACACCTTC.

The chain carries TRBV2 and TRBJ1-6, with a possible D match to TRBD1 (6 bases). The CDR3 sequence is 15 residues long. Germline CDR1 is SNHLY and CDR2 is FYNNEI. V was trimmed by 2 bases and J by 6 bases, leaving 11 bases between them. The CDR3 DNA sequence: TGTGCCAGCAGTGAACAGGGGTTAGGTAATTCACCCCTCCACTTT. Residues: CASSEQGLGNSPLHF.

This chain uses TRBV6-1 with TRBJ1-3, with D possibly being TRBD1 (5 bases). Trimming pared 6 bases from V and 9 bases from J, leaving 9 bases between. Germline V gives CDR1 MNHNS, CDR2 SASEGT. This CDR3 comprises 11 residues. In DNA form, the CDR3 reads TGTGCCAGCAGCGTGGGGGGCACCATATATTTT. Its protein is CASSVGGTIYF.

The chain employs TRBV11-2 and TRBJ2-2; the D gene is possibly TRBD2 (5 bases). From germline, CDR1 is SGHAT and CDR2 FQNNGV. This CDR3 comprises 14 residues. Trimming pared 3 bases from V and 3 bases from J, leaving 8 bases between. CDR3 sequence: CASSLLRDTGELFF. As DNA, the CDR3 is TGTGCCAGCAGCTTGCTGCGGGACACCGGGGAGCTGTTTTTT.

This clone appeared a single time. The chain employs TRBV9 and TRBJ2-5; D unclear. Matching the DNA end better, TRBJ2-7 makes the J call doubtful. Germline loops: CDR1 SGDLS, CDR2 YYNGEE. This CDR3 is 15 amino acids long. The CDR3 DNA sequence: TGTGCCAGCAGCGTGTCTCCCGGGTTCACCTACGAGCAGTACTTC. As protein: CASSVSPGFTYEQYF.

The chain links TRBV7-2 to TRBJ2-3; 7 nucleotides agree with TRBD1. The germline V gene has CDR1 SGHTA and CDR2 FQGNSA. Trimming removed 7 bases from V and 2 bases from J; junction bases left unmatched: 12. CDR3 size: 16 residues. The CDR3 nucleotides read TGTGCCAGCACCTCCTCCCTAGGGGGCCTCACAGATACGCAGTATTTT. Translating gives CASTSSLGGLTDTQYF.

CDR3 DNA sequence: TGCGCCAGCAGCCACACGGACTATGGCTACACCTTC. It is translated as CASSHTDYGYTF. J is TRBJ1-2 and V is TRBV4-3; D unclear. In germline, CDR1 is LGHNA, CDR2 YSLEER. The CDR3 totals 12 residues. V lost 3 bases and J 3 bases, leaving 5 bases between the germline ends.

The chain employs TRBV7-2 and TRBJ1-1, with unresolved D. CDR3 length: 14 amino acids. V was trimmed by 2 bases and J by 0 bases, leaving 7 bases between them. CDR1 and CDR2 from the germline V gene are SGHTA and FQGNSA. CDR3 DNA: TGTGCCAGCAGCTTATTATCGGTGAACACTGAAGCTTTCTTT. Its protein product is CASSLLSVNTEAFF.

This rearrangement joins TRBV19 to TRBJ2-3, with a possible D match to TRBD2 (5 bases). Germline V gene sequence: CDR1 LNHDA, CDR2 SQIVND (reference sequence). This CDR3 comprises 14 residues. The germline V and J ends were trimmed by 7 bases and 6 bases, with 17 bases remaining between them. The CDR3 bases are TGTGCCAGTACAAAGCGAGACCGCGGGGATACGCAGTATTTT. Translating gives CASTKRDRGDTQYF.

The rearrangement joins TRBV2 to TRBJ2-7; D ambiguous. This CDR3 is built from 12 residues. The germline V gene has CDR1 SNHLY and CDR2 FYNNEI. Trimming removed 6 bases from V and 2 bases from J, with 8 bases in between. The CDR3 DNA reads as TGTGCCAGCAGCCCCGCAGCCTACGAGCAGTACTTC. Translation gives CASSPAAYEQYF.

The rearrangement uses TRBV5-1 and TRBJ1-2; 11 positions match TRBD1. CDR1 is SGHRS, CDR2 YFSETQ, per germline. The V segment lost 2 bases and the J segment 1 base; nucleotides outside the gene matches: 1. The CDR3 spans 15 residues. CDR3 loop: CASSFGTGGNYGYTF. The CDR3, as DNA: TGCGCCAGCAGCTTCGGGACAGGGGGTAACTATGGCTACACCTTC.

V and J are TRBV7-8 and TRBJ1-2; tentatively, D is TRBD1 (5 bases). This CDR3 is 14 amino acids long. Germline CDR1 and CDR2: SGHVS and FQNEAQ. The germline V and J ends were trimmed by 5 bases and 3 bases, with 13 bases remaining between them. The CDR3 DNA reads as TGTGCCAGCAGCACGAGACAGAGTCACTATGGCTACACCTTC. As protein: CASSTRQSHYGYTF.

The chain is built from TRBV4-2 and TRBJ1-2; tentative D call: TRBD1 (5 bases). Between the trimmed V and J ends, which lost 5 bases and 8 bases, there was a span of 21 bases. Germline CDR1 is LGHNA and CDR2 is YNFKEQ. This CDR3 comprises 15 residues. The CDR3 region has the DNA TGTGCCAGCAGCTTGGCCAGGGCCGCCGGATGGGGCTACACCTTC. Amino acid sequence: CASSLARAAGWGYTF.

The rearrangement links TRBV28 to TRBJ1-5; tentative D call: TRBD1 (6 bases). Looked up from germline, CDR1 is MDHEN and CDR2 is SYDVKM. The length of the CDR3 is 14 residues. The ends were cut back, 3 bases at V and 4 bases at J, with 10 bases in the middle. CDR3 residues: CASSFGTGNQPQHF. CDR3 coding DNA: TGTGCCAGCAGTTTTGGAACAGGGAATCAGCCCCAGCATTTT.

Written as DNA, the CDR3 is TGTGCCAGCAGCGTAGAATCCCTTATTAATGAGCAGTTCTTC. Translated, it gives CASSVESLINEQFF. The chain couples TRBV9 to TRBJ2-1, with unresolved D. Trimming shortened V by 0 bases and J by 7 bases, and 11 bases separated the two germline ends. The germline V gene encodes CDR1 SGDLS and CDR2 YYNGEE. The CDR3 covers 14 residues.

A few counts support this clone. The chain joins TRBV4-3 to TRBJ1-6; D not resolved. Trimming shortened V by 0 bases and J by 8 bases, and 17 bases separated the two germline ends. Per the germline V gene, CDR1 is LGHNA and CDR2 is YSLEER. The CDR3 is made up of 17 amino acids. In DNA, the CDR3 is TGCGCCAGCAGCCAAGATTTAGGAGGCACAAGGGATTCACCCCTCCACTTT. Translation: CASSQDLGGTRDSPLHF.

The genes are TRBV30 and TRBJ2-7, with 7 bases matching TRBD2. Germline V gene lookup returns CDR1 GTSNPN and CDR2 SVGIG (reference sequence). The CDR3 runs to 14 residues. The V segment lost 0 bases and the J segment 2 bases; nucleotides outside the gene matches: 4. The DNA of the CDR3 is TGTGCCTGGAGTGTTGGCGGGAGCCCCTACGAGCAGTACTTC. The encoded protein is CAWSVGGSPYEQYF.

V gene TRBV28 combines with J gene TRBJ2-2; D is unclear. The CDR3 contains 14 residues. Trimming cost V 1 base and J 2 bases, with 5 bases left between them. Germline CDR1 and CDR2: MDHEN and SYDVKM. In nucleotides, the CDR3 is TGTGCCAGCAGTTTATCAGTAAACACCGGGGAGCTGTTTTTT. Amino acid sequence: CASSLSVNTGELFF.